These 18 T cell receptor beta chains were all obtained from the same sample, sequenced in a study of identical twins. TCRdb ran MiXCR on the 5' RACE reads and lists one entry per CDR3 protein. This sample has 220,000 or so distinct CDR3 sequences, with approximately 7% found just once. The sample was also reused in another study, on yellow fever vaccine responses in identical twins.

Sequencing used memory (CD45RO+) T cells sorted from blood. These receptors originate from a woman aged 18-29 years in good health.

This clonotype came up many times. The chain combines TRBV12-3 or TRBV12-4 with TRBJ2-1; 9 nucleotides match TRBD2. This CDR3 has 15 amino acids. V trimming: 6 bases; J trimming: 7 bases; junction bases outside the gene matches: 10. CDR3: CASSLTGGRGNEQFF. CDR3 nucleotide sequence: TGTGCCAGCAGCTTGACTGGCGGGAGGGGAAATGAGCAGTTCTTC.

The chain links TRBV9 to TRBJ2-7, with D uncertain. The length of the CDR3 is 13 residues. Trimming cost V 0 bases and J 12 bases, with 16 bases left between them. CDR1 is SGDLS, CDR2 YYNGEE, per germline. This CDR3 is CASSVGEGLRRYF. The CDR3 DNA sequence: TGTGCCAGCAGCGTAGGGGAAGGCCTACGTCGGTACTTC.

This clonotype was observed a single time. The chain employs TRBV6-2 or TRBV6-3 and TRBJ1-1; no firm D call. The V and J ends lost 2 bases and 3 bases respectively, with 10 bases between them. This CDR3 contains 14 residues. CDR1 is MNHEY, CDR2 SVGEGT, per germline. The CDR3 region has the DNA TGTGCCAGCAGTTACCCAGGACGATACACTGAAGCTTTCTTT. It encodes CASSYPGRYTEAFF.

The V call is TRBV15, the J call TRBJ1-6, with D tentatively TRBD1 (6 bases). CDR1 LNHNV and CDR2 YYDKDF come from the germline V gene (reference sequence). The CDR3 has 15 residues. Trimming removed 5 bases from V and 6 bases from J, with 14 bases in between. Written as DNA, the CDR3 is TGTGCCACCAGCTTCCGGGACACGTCTAATTCACCCCTCCACTTT. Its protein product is CATSFRDTSNSPLHF.

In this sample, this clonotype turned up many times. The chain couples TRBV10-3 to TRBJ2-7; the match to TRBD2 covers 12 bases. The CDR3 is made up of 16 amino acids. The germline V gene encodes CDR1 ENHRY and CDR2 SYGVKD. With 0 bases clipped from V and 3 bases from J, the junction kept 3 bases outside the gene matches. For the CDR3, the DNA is TGTGCCATCAGTGAGTCGGGACTAGCGGGCGGCTACGAGCAGTACTTC. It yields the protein CAISESGLAGGYEQYF.

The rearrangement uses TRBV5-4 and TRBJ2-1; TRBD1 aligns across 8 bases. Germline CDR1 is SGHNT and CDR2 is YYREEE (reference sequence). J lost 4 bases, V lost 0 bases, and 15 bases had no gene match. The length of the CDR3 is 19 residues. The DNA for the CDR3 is TGTGCCAGCAGCTTGGGGACGGACAGGGAATACTGGGGTTACAATGAGCAGTTCTTC. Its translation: CASSLGTDREYWGYNEQFF. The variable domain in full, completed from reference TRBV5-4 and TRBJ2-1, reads ETGVTQSPTHLIKTRGQQVTLRCSSQSGHNTVSWYQQALGQGPQFIFQYYREEENGRGNFPPRFSGLQFPNYSSELNVNALELDDSALYLCASSLGTDREYWGYNEQFFGPGTRLTVL.

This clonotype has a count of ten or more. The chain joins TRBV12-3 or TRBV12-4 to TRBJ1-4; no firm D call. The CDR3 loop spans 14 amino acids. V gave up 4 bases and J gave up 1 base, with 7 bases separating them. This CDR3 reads CASSSEGTNEKLFF. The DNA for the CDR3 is TGTGCCAGCAGTTCTGAGGGAACTAATGAAAAACTGTTTTTT.

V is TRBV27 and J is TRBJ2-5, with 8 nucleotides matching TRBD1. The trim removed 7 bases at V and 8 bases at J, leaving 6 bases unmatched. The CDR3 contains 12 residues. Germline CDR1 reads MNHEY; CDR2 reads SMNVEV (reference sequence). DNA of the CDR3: TGTGCCAGCATGGGACAGGCCAGCACCCAGTACTTC. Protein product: CASMGQASTQYF.

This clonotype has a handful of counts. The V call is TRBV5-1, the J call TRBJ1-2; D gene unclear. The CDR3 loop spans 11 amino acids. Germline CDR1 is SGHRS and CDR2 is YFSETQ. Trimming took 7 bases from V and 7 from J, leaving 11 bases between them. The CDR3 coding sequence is TGCGCCAGCGGAATAGGAGGTGGCTACACCTTC. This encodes CASGIGGGYTF.

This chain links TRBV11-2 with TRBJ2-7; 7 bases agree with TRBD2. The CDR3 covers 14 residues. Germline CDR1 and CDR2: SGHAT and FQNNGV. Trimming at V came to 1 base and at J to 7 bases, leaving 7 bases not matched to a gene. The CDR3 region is CASSLVSTSDEQYV. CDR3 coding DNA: TGTGCCAGCAGCTTAGTGTCAACTAGCGATGAGCAGTACGTC.

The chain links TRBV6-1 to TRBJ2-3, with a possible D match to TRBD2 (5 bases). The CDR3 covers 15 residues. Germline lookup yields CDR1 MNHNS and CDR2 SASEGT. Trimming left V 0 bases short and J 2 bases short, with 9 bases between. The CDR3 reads CASSEARRYTDTQYF. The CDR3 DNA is TGTGCCAGCAGTGAAGCGCGGAGGTACACAGATACGCAGTATTTT.

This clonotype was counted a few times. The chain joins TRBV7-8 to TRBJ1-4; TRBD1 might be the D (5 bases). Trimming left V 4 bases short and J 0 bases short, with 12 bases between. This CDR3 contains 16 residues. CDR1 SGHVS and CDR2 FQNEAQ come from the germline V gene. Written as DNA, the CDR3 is TGTGCCAGCAGCTCCGGGACGGCAGCAACTAATGAAAAACTGTTTTTT. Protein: CASSSGTAATNEKLFF. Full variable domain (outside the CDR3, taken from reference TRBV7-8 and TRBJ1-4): GAGVSQSPRYKVAKRGQDVALRCDPISGHVSLFWYQQALGQGPEFLTYFQNEAQLDKSGLPSDRFFAERPEGSVSTLKIQRTQQEDSAVYLCASSSGTAATNEKLFFGSGTQLSVL.

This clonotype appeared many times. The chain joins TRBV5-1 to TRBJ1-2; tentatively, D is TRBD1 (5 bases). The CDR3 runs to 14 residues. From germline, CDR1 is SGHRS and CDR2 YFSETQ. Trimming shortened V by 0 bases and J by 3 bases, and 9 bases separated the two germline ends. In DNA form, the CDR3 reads TGCGCCAGCAGCTTGGCGGGGCACGACTATGGCTACACCTTC. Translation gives CASSLAGHDYGYTF. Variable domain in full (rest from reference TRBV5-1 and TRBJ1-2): KAGVTQTPRYLIKTRGQQVTLSCSPISGHRSVSWYQQTPGQGLQFLFEYFSETQRNKGNFPGRFSGRQFSNSRSEMNVSTLELGDSALYLCASSLAGHDYGYTFGSGTRLTVV.

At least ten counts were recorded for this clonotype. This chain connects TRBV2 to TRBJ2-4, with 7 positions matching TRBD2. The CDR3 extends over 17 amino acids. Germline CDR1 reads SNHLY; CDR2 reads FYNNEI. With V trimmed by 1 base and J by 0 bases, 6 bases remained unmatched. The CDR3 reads CASSEGRGGLAKNIQYF. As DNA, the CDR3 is TGTGCCAGCAGTGAAGGTCGGGGAGGGCTAGCCAAAAACATTCAGTACTTC.

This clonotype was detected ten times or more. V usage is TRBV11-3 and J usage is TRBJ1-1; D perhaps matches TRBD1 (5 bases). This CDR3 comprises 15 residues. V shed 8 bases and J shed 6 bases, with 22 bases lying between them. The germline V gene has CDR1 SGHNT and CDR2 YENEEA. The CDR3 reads CASADSGSIRAEAFF. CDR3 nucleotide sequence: TGTGCCAGCGCCGACTCAGGGTCTATACGGGCTGAAGCTTTCTTT.

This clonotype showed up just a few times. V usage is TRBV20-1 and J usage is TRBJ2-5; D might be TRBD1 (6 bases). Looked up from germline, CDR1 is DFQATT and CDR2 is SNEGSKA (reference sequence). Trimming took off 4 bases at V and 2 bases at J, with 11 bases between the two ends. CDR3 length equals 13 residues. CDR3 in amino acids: CSATRTAQETQYF. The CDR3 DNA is TGCAGTGCTACAAGGACAGCTCAAGAGACCCAGTACTTC.

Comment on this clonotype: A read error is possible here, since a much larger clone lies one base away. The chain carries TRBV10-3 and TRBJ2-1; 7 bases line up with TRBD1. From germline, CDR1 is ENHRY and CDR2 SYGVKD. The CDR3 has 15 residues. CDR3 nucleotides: TGTGCCATCAGCCTCCTAGGGGGCTCCTACAATGAGCAGTTGTTC. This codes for CAISLLGGSYNEQLF.

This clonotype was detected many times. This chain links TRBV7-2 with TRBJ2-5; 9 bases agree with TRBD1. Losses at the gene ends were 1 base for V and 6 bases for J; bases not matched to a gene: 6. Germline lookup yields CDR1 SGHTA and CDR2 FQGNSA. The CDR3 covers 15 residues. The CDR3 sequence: CASSLGPGQGKTQYF. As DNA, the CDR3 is TGTGCCAGCAGCTTAGGCCCGGGACAGGGAAAGACCCAGTACTTC.